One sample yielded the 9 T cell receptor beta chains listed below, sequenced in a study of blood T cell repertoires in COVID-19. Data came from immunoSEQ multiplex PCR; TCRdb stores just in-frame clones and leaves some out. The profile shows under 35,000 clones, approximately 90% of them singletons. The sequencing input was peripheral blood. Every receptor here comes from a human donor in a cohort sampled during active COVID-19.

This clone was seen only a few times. The CDR3 region is CATHPRVGNQPQHF. For the CDR3, the DNA is TGTGCCACCCACCCCAGGGTGGGCAATCAGCCCCAGCATTTT. The chain couples TRBV6-5 to TRBJ1-5; D may be TRBD1 (5 bases). Germline CDR1 is MNHEY and CDR2 is SVGAGI. Trimming stripped 10 bases from V and 2 bases from J, with 15 bases between. The CDR3 is made up of 14 amino acids.

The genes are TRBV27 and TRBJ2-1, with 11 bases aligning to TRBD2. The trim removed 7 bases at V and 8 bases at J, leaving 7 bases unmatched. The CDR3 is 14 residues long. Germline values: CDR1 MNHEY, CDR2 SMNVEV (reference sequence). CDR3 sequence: CASTLAGGPHEQFF. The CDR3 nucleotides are TGTGCCAGCACCTTAGCGGGGGGGCCCCATGAGCAGTTCTTC.

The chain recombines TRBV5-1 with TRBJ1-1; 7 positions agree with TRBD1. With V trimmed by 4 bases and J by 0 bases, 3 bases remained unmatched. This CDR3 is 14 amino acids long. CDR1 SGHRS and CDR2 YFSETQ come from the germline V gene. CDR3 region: CASSIGTVNTEAFF. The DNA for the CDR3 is TGCGCCAGCAGCATCGGGACAGTGAACACTGAAGCTTTCTTT.

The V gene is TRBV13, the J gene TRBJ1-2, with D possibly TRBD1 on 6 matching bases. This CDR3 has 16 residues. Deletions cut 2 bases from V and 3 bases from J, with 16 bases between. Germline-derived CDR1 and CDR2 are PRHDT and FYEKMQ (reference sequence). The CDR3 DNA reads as TGTGCCAGCAGCTTACAGGGGTCCAATTCCTACTATGGCTACACCTTC. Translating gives CASSLQGSNSYYGYTF.

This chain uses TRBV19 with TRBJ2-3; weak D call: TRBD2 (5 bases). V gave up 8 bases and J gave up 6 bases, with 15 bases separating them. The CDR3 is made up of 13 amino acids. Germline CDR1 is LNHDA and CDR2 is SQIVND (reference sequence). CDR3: CASGLPGFDTQYF. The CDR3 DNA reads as TGTGCCAGTGGGCTGCCGGGGTTCGATACGCAGTATTTT.

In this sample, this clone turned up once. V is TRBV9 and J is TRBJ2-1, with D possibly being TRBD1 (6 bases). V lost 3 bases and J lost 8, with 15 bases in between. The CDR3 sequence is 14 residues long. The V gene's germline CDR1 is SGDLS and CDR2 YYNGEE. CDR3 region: CASSETLGGHEQFF. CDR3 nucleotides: TGTGCCAGCAGCGAGACCCTTGGGGGCCATGAGCAGTTCTTC.

This CDR3 reads CASSLGTGDGNTIYF. In DNA form, the CDR3 reads TGCGCCAGCAGCTTGGGGACAGGGGACGGCAACACCATATATTTT. The rearrangement uses TRBV5-1 and TRBJ1-3; 9 positions agree with TRBD1. Germline assignment: CDR1 SGHRS and CDR2 YFSETQ. CDR3 size: 15 residues. The V segment lost 0 bases and the J segment 7 bases; nucleotides outside the gene matches: 5.

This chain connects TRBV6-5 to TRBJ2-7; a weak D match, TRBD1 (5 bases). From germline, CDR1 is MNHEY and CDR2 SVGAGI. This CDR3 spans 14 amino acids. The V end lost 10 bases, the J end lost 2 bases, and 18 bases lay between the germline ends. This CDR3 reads CAIVDSPAPYEQYF. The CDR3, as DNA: TGTGCCATTGTAGACAGCCCAGCTCCCTACGAGCAGTACTTC.

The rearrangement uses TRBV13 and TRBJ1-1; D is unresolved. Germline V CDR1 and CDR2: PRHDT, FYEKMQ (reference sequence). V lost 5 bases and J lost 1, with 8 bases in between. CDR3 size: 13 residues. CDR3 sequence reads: CASSNRGNTEAFF. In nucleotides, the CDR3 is TGTGCCAGCAGCAACCGGGGGAACACTGAAGCTTTCTTT.